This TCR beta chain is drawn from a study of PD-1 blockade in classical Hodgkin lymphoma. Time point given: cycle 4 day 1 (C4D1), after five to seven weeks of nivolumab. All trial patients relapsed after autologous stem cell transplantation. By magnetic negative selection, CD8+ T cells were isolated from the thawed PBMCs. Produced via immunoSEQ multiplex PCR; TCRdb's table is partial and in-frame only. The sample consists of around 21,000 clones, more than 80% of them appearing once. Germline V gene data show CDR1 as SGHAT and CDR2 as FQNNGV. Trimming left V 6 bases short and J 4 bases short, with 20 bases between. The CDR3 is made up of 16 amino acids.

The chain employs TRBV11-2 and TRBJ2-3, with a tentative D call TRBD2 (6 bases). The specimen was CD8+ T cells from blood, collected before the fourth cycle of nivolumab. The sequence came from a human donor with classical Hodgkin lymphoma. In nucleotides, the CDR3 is TGTGCCAGCAGGGAAGAGGAGACCGGAGGGGCAGATACGCAGTATTTT. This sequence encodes CASREEETGGADTQYF. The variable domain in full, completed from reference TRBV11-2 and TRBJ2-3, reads EAGVAQSPRYKIIEKRQSVAFWCNPISGHATLYWYQQILGQGPKLLIQFQNNGVVDDSQLPKDRFSAERLKGVDSTLKIQPAKLEDSAVYLCASREEETGGADTQYFGPGTRLTVL.